This passage covers 10 T cell receptor beta chains from one sample sequenced in a study of CD8 T cells in ankylosing spondylitis. General study results and limits: Ankylosing spondylitis blood appeared to carry a characteristic TCR beta motif of 7 or 8 highly homologous variants.

Their antigen targets remain unknown. TCRdb independently ran MiXCR on the 5' RACE reads; one entry per CDR3 protein. In the table there are 670,000 or so distinct CDR3 sequences, 19% of which are singletons. Sequencing was carried out using blood, either unsorted or a sorted T cell fraction (not recorded which). All receptors derive from a male donor with ankylosing spondylitis.

J is TRBJ2-5 and V is TRBV3-1; no firm D call. The germline CDR1 and CDR2 sequences are LGHDT and YNNKEL (reference sequence). Trimming stripped 0 bases from V and 3 bases from J, with 11 bases between. This CDR3 is 15 amino acids long. The CDR3 DNA is TGTGCCAGCAGCCAAGATGATCGTGGTAAAGAGACCCAGTACTTC. Protein product: CASSQDDRGKETQYF.

The table lists this clonotype with a few counts. This rearrangement joins TRBV29-1 to TRBJ2-7; D possibly uses TRBD1 or TRBD2 (5 bases each). The V gene's germline CDR1 is SQVTM and CDR2 ANQGSEA. This CDR3 has 16 amino acids. The germline V and J ends were trimmed by 1 base and 0 bases, with 16 bases remaining between them. Here the CDR3 reads CSVEAGQAGSSYEQYF. For the CDR3, the DNA is TGCAGCGTTGAAGCAGGGCAGGCTGGGAGCTCCTACGAGCAGTACTTC.

The rearrangement links TRBV19 to TRBJ1-1, with 7 positions matching TRBD1. The CDR3 spans 14 residues. V shed 5 bases and J 11 bases; nucleotides not matched to a gene: 14. Germline loops: CDR1 LNHDA, CDR2 SQIVND (reference sequence). The DNA of the CDR3 is TGTGCCAGTAGTGTGGATACAGGGGTGGTGGAGGCTTTCTTT. It codes for CASSVDTGVVEAFF.

This clonotype was detected a few times. This chain joins TRBV20-1 and TRBJ1-1; D is undetermined. The CDR3 sequence is 16 residues long. Trimming stripped 3 bases from V and 8 bases from J, with 25 bases between. CDR1 is DFQATT and CDR2 is SNEGSKA in the germline V gene (reference sequence). CDR3 amino acids: CSARGLSDAGYREAFF. The CDR3, as DNA: TGCAGTGCTAGGGGCCTCTCGGATGCAGGATATAGGGAAGCTTTCTTT.

The V gene is TRBV9, the J gene TRBJ2-2, with 11 bases that match TRBD2. The CDR3 is 14 amino acids. J was trimmed by 4 bases and V by 7 bases; bases with no gene match: 3. CDR1 is SGDLS and CDR2 is YYNGEE in the germline V gene. This CDR3 reads CASGTSGFTGELFF. DNA of the CDR3: TGTGCCAGCGGGACTAGCGGCTTCACCGGGGAGCTGTTTTTT.

This sequence joins TRBV4-3 and TRBJ2-7; D remains unclear. The CDR3 totals 15 residues. Per the germline V gene, CDR1 is LGHNA and CDR2 is YSLEER. Trimming took 1 base from V and 4 from J, leaving 14 bases between them. CDR3 in amino acids: CASSQVTYGGYEQYF. In DNA form, the CDR3 reads TGCGCCAGCAGCCAAGTCACCTACGGTGGGTACGAGCAGTACTTC.

The genes are TRBV30 and TRBJ2-1, with D perhaps TRBD1 or TRBD2 (5 bases each). Germline values: CDR1 GTSNPN, CDR2 SVGIG (reference sequence). The CDR3 runs to 13 residues. The ends were cut back, 0 bases at V and 8 bases at J, with 11 bases in the middle. The CDR3 DNA sequence: TGTGCCTGGAGTGTACCCCGGGGCGATGAGCAGTTCTTC. Translation: CAWSVPRGDEQFF.

This clonotype turned up a few times. The chain couples TRBV12-3 or TRBV12-4 to TRBJ1-1; no firm D call. Trimming pared 3 bases from V and 4 bases from J, leaving 12 bases between. The CDR3 runs to 14 residues. The CDR3 reads CASSFDGTSTEAFF. The CDR3 nucleotides are TGTGCCAGCAGTTTCGACGGCACGAGCACTGAAGCTTTCTTT.

This clonotype appeared a few times. This chain links TRBV6-4 with TRBJ2-1, with TRBD1 matching over 9 bases. This CDR3 comprises 15 residues. Germline CDR1 is MRHNA and CDR2 is SNTAGT. J lost 3 bases, V lost 6 bases, and 6 bases had no gene match. This chain's CDR3 is CASRREGQGYNEQFF. CDR3 DNA: TGTGCCAGCAGGAGGGAGGGACAGGGCTACAATGAGCAGTTCTTC.

This clonotype has a handful of counts. V gene TRBV4-1 combines with J gene TRBJ1-5; no clear D. CDR3 size: 13 residues. V was trimmed by 6 bases and J by 9 bases, leaving 15 bases between them. From germline, CDR1 is MGHRA and CDR2 YSYEKL. The CDR3 protein is CASSSSPPGPQHF. Written as DNA, the CDR3 is TGCGCCAGCAGTAGCTCCCCCCCGGGGCCCCAGCATTTT.